This entry lists 24 T cell receptor beta chains sequenced from one sample in a study of blood T cell repertoires in COVID-19. Sequencing was performed with immunoSEQ multiplex PCR; in TCRdb, only in-frame clones are kept and a portion is missing. Counted here are 200,000 to 250,000 clones, roughly 85% occurring once; the ten biggest clones make up 3% to 3.5%. Sequences were obtained from peripheral blood. The source of these receptors is a young man with active or convalescent COVID-19.

The V call is TRBV13, the J call TRBJ1-1; 7 positions agree with TRBD1. Germline V gives CDR1 PRHDT, CDR2 FYEKMQ (reference sequence). J gave up 7 bases and V 4 bases, and 12 bases lay outside the gene matches. The CDR3 spans 15 residues. This chain's CDR3 is CASSSHETGSNEAFF. For the CDR3, the DNA is TGTGCCAGCAGCTCCCACGAGACAGGGTCAAATGAAGCTTTCTTT.

The chain couples TRBV19 to TRBJ2-1, with D possibly being TRBD1 (5 bases). With 3 bases removed from V and 2 bases from J, the gap between germline ends came to 17 bases. The CDR3 is 17 amino acids. CDR1 is LNHDA, CDR2 SQIVND, per germline (reference sequence). This CDR3 reads CASSITGPTNPYNEQFF. In DNA, the CDR3 is TGTGCCAGTAGTATTACAGGTCCTACAAATCCCTACAATGAGCAGTTCTTC.

This clone was detected only a few times. Other DNA sequences in the sample encode the same CDR3. V is TRBV7-2 and J is TRBJ2-3; possibly TRBD2 for D (7 bases). The CDR3 runs to 15 residues. V was pared by 0 bases and J by 3 bases, with 10 bases between. Germline values: CDR1 SGHTA, CDR2 FQGNSA. DNA for the CDR3: TGTGCCAGCAGCTTAGCGGGGGGGCGAACAGATACGCAGTATTTT. Residues: CASSLAGGRTDTQYF.

The chain joins TRBV5-4 to TRBJ1-1; D gene unclear. CDR3 length: 13 residues. The germline V and J ends were trimmed by 4 bases and 1 base, with 8 bases remaining between them. The V gene's germline CDR1 is SGHNT and CDR2 YYREEE (reference sequence). Here the CDR3 reads CASSPPGNTEAFF. For the CDR3, the DNA is TGTGCCAGCAGCCCACCCGGGAACACTGAAGCTTTCTTT.

V and J are TRBV5-4 and TRBJ1-6, with 9 bases matching TRBD1. The CDR3 sequence is 15 residues long. Germline CDR1 is SGHNT and CDR2 is YYREEE (reference sequence). V was clipped by 4 bases and J by 8 bases; unmatched bases: 7. CDR3 sequence (DNA): TGTGCCAGCAGCAGACCGGGACAGGGTGATTCACCCCTCCACTTT. Encoded protein: CASSRPGQGDSPLHF.

The chain is built from TRBV5-1 and TRBJ2-2, with D perhaps TRBD1 (5 bases). Germline V gene sequence: CDR1 SGHRS, CDR2 YFSETQ. V dropped 0 bases and J dropped 6 bases, with 6 bases sitting between them. The CDR3 extends over 13 amino acids. CDR3 in amino acids: CASSLEGSGELFF. The CDR3 DNA follows: TGCGCCAGCAGCTTGGAGGGGTCCGGGGAGCTGTTTTTT.

The chain combines TRBV7-2 with TRBJ2-5; D perhaps matches TRBD1 (5 bases). Per germline, CDR1 SGHTA and CDR2 FQGNSA. The CDR3 consists of 14 residues. Trimming shortened V by 1 base and J by 4 bases, and 10 bases separated the two germline ends. CDR3 in amino acids: CASSLEGRAETQYF. CDR3 DNA: TGTGCCAGCAGCTTAGAAGGCAGGGCAGAGACCCAGTACTTC.

The rearrangement uses TRBV21-1 and TRBJ1-5; the table's D call TRBD1 went unverified against the DNA. TRBV21-1 is designated a pseudogene. The CDR3 totals 22 residues. CDR3 sequence: CASSKARGQGRKTAGSNQPQHF. In DNA, the CDR3 is TGTGCCAGCAGCAAAGCACGTGGACAGGGGAGGAAAACTGCTGGGAGCAATCAGCCCCAGCATTTT.

V usage is TRBV15 and J usage is TRBJ2-1; tentative D call: TRBD1 (8 bases). V lost 3 bases, J lost 4 bases, and 28 bases lay in between. The CDR3 totals 20 residues. Per germline, CDR1 LNHNV and CDR2 YYDKDF (reference sequence). This chain's CDR3 is CATSSGRVDRAKNSYNEQFF. The CDR3 DNA follows: TGTGCCACCAGCAGTGGGAGGGTGGACAGGGCGAAAAACTCATACAATGAGCAGTTCTTC. The complete variable domain, with remaining parts taken from reference TRBV15 and TRBJ2-1, reads DAMVIQNPRYQVTQFGKPVTLSCSQTLNHNVMYWYQQKSSQAPKLLFHYYDKDFNNEADTPDNFQSRRPNTSFCFLDIRSPGLGDTAMYLCATSSGRVDRAKNSYNEQFFGPGTRLTVL.

This clone was detected only once. V gene TRBV27 combines with J gene TRBJ2-1; 10 bases agree with TRBD1. The V gene end was trimmed by 4 bases and the J gene end by 5 bases; junction bases not matched to a gene: 8. The CDR3 is 16 amino acids. Germline V lookup: CDR1 MNHEY, CDR2 SMNVEV (reference sequence). The CDR3: CASSSWDRGFDNEQFF. Here the CDR3 DNA reads TGTGCCAGCAGTTCCTGGGACAGGGGATTTGACAATGAGCAGTTCTTC.

The rearrangement links TRBV6-4 to TRBJ1-1; TRBD1 aligns across 8 bases. Germline V CDR1 and CDR2: MRHNA, SNTAGT. The CDR3 is 13 residues long. The V and J ends lost 6 bases and 4 bases, in that order; junction bases with no gene match: 4. This CDR3 is CASRRDRSTEAFF. The CDR3 region has the DNA TGTGCCAGCAGGAGGGACAGGAGCACTGAAGCTTTCTTT.

This sequence joins TRBV30 and TRBJ2-1; 11 nucleotides line up with TRBD2. The CDR3 totals 14 residues. Germline V gene data show CDR1 as GTSNPN and CDR2 as SVGIG (reference sequence). Trimming at V came to 3 bases and at J to 7 bases, leaving 5 bases not matched to a gene. The CDR3 spells CAWRPGLADNEQFF. The CDR3 DNA reads TGTGCCTGGAGACCGGGACTAGCGGATAATGAGCAGTTCTTC.

The gene calls are TRBV11-1 and TRBJ1-2; D remains unclear. Trimming cost V 2 bases and J 6 bases, with 7 bases left between them. CDR1 and CDR2 from the germline V gene are SGHAT and FQDESV (reference sequence). This CDR3 has 12 amino acids. The DNA for the CDR3 is TGTGCCAGCAGCTTATTCGGGAATGGCTACACCTTC. This codes for CASSLFGNGYTF.

This clone has a handful of counts. The chain has TRBV30 and TRBJ1-6; the D gene is possibly TRBD1 (6 bases). CDR1 is GTSNPN and CDR2 is SVGIG in the germline V gene (reference sequence). This CDR3 region has 14 residues. The V end was cut by 4 bases, the J end by 10 bases, with 17 bases between. CDR3 loop: CAWTSTGHRSPLHF. The CDR3 region has the DNA TGTGCCTGGACTTCCACAGGGCACCGATCACCCCTCCACTTT.

The chain uses TRBV10-3 and TRBJ2-3, with D possibly being TRBD1 (5 bases). The CDR3 is 14 residues long. Between the trimmed V and J ends, which lost 11 bases and 3 bases, there was a span of 18 bases. Germline CDR1 ENHRY, CDR2 SYGVKD. CDR3 coding DNA: TGTGCCGTCGCCCTTGCAGGGCTGACAGATACGCAGTATTTT. Its translation is CAVALAGLTDTQYF.

The V call is TRBV30, the J call TRBJ1-4, with 9 nucleotides matching TRBD1. CDR3 length: 14 residues. CDR1 and CDR2 (germline): GTSNPN, SVGIG (reference sequence). Trimming removed 4 bases from V and 8 bases from J; junction bases left unmatched: 8. The CDR3 spells CAWTDRGGREKLFF. The CDR3, as DNA: TGTGCCTGGACCGACAGGGGGGGGCGAGAAAAACTGTTTTTT.

J is TRBJ2-7 and V is TRBV27; no firm D call. V lost 1 base to trimming and J lost 8 bases, with 12 bases between them. This CDR3 has 13 amino acids. Germline V gives CDR1 MNHEY, CDR2 SMNVEV (reference sequence). CDR3 sequence reads: CASSLYVAAQQYF. The CDR3 DNA reads TGTGCCAGCAGTTTATACGTGGCGGCCCAGCAGTACTTC.

The chain joins TRBV7-6 to TRBJ2-1, with TRBD2 identical over 9 bases. The CDR3 has 16 amino acids. CDR1 and CDR2 from the germline V gene are SGHVS and FNYEAQ. The V gene end was trimmed by 8 bases and the J gene end by 10 bases; junction bases not matched to a gene: 18. The CDR3 spells CASFRGGSGSKGEQFF. The CDR3 bases are TGTGCCAGCTTCAGGGGGGGTAGCGGGAGTAAGGGCGAGCAGTTCTTC. The full variable domain, its missing parts supplied by reference TRBV7-6 and TRBJ2-1, is GAGVSQSPRYKVTKRGQDVALRCDPISGHVSLYWYRQALGQGPEFLTYFNYEAQQDKSGLPNDRFSAERPEGSISTLTIQRTEQRDSAMYRCASFRGGSGSKGEQFFGPGTRLTVL.

The V and J genes are TRBV25-1 and TRBJ2-7; D might be TRBD2 (6 bases). Looked up from germline, CDR1 is MGHDK and CDR2 is SYGVNS. This CDR3 is built from 13 residues. The V gene lost 11 bases and the J gene lost 4 bases, with 18 bases spanning the gap. The CDR3: CASAPGTLYEQYF. As DNA, the CDR3 is TGTGCCTCGGCCCCGGGGACTTTATACGAGCAGTACTTC.

This clone counts as medium-sized. V gene TRBV11-1 combines with J gene TRBJ2-7; D is undetermined. V was shortened by 1 base and J by 3 bases, with 7 bases between the two germline ends. Germline CDR1 and CDR2: SGHAT and FQDESV (reference sequence). The CDR3 spans 13 residues. The CDR3 sequence: CASSLGEVYEQYF. CDR3 coding DNA: TGTGCCAGCAGCTTAGGCGAAGTCTACGAGCAGTACTTC. The full variable domain, completed using reference TRBV11-1 and TRBJ2-7, is EAEVAQSPRYKITEKSQAVAFWCDPISGHATLYWYRQILGQGPELLVQFQDESVVDDSQLPKDRFSAERLKGVDSTLKIQPAELGDSAMYLCASSLGEVYEQYFGPGTRLTVT.

J is TRBJ1-5 and V is TRBV6-5; 7 bases agree with TRBD1. From germline, CDR1 is MNHEY and CDR2 SVGAGI. The CDR3 covers 15 residues. The trim removed 7 bases at V and 4 bases at J, leaving 10 bases unmatched. CDR3: CASKAPTGSNQPQHF. The CDR3 DNA follows: TGTGCCAGCAAGGCCCCGACAGGGAGTAATCAGCCCCAGCATTTT.

This chain connects TRBV7-2 to TRBJ2-7; 7 bases line up with TRBD1. This CDR3 is built from 16 residues. The germline gives CDR1 SGHTA, CDR2 FQGNSA. The J segment lost 0 bases and the V segment lost 2 bases, leaving 7 bases of the junction unmatched. The CDR3 DNA reads as TGTGCCAGCAGCTTAATAGCAGGGGGAAACTCCTACGAGCAGTACTTC. Amino acid sequence: CASSLIAGGNSYEQYF.

This clone was observed a handful of times. The junction departs from germline at one end; a sequencing error may be responsible. CDR3 sequence (DNA): TGCAGCGTTGAAGATCAGGATTTT. This encodes CSVEDQDF. The gene calls are TRBV29-1 and TRBJ1-3; D not certain. Germline loops: CDR1 SQVTM, CDR2 ANQGSEA. This CDR3 contains 8 residues.

This rearrangement joins TRBV2 to TRBJ1-1; a weak D match, TRBD1 (6 bases). The CDR3 is 14 residues long. V gave up 6 bases and J gave up 6 bases, with 17 bases separating them. Germline values: CDR1 SNHLY, CDR2 FYNNEI. The CDR3 DNA reads as TGTGCCAGCAGGAGACAGGTCGTTAAGGCTGAAGCTTTCTTT. Its translation is CASRRQVVKAEAFF.